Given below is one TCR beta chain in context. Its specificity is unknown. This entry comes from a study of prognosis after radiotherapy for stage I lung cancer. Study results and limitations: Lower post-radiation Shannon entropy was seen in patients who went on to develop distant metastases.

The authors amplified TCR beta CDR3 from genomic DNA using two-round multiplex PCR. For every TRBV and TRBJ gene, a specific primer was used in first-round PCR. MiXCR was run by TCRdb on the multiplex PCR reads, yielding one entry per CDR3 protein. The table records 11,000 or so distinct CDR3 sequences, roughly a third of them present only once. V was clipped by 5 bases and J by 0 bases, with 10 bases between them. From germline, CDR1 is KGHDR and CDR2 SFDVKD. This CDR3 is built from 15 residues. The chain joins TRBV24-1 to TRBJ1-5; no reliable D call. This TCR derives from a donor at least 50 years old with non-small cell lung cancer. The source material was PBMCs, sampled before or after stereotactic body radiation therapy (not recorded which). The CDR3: CATSGTRDSNQPQHF. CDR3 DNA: TGTGCCACCAGTGGTACCCGCGATAGCAATCAGCCCCAGCATTTT.